This TCR beta chain comes out of a study of T cell changes during pregnancy in multiple sclerosis. Profiled with immunoSEQ multiplex PCR; TCRdb holds only in-frame clones, not every one. The sample has 40,000 to 55,000 clones, almost 90% seen once; the top ten hold around 4.7%. Trimming took 2 bases from V and 5 from J; bases not matched to a gene: 2. The CDR3 is 14 residues long. Germline CDR1 reads ENHRY; CDR2 reads SYGVKD. This clonotype was obtained from a female donor in good health, enrolled as a control in a pregnancy study. The sequencing here drew on peripheral blood, taken in the second trimester of pregnancy. V usage is TRBV10-3 and J usage is TRBJ1-1, with TRBD1 identical over 10 bases. The CDR3 here is CAISEGDRGTEAFF. As DNA, the CDR3 is TGTGCCATCAGTGAGGGGGACAGGGGAACTGAAGCTTTCTTT.